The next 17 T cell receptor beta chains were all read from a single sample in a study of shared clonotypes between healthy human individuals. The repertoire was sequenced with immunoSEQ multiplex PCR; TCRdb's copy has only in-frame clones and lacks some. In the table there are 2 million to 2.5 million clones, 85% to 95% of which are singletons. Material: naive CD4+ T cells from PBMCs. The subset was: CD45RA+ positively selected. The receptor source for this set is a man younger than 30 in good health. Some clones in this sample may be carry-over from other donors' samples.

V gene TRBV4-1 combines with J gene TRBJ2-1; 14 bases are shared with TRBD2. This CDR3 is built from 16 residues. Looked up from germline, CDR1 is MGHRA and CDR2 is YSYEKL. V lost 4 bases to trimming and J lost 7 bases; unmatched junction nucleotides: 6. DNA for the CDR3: TGCGCCAGCAGCCGGACCGGGACTAGCGGGAGAAATGAGCAGTTCTTC. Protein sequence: CASSRTGTSGRNEQFF.

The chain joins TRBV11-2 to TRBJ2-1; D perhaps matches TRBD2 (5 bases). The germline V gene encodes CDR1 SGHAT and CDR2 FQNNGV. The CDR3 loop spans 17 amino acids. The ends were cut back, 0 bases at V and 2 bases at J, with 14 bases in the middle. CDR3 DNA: TGTGCCAGCAGCTTAGACCGACTATTAGCCCCCTACAATGAGCAGTTCTTC. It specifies CASSLDRLLAPYNEQFF.

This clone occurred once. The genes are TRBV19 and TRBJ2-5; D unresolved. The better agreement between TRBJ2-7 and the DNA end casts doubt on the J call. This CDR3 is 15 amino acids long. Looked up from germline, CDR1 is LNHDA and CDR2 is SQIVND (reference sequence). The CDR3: CASSIRDKSSYEQYF. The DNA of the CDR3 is TGTGCCAGTAGTATCCGTGACAAGAGCTCCTACGAGCAGTACTTC.

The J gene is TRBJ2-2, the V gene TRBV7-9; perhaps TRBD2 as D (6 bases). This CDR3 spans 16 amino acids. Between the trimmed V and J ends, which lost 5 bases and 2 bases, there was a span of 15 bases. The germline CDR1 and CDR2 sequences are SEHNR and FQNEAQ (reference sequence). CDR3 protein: CASSPTGLRNTGELFF. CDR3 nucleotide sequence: TGTGCCAGCAGCCCCACGGGACTGAGAAACACCGGGGAGCTGTTTTTT.

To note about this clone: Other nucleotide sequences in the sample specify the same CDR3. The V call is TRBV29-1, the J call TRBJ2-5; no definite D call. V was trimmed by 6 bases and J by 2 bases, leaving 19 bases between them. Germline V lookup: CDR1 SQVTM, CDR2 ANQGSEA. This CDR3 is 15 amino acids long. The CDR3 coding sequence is TGCAGCGTCGATAGTCTACGGGCGCTACAAGAGACCCAGTACTTC. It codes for CSVDSLRALQETQYF. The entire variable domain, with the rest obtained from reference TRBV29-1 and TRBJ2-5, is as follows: SAVISQKPSRDICQRGTSLTIQCQVDSQVTMMFWYRQQPGQSLTLIATANQGSEATYESGFVIDKFPISRPNLTFSTLTVSNMSPEDSSIYLCSVDSLRALQETQYFGPGTRLLVL.

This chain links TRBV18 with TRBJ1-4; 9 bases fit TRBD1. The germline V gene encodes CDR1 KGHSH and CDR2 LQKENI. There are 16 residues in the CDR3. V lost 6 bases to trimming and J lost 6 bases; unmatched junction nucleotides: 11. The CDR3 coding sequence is TGTGCCAGCTCGCGACGTTCCGGGACAGGGCATGAAAAACTGTTTTTT. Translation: CASSRRSGTGHEKLFF.

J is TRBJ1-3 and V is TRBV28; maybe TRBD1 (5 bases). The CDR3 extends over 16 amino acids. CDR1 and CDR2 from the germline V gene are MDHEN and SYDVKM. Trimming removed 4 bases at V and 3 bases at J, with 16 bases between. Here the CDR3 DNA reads TGTGCCAGCAGTTCAATACAGGTTCCAGGTGGAAACACCATATATTTT. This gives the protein CASSSIQVPGGNTIYF.

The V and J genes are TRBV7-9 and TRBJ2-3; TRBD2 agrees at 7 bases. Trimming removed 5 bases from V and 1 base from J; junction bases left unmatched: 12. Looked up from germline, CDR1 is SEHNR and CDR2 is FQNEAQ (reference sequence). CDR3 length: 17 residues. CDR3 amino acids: CASSHKGSRGGTDTQYF. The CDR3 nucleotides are TGTGCCAGCAGCCATAAGGGCTCTCGGGGGGGCACAGATACGCAGTATTTT.

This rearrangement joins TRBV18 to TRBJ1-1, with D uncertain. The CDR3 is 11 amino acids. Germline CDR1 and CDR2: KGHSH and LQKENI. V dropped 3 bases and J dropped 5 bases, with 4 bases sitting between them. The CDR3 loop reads CASSPKTEAFF. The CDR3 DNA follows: TGTGCCAGCTCACCGAAAACTGAAGCTTTCTTT.

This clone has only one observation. CDR3 bases: TGTGCCAGCACCCGTAGCGGGGAAGCCAAAAACATTCAGTACTTC. As protein: CASTRSGEAKNIQYF. The V call is TRBV5-4, the J call TRBJ2-4; 8 bases agree with TRBD2. The V segment lost 6 bases and the J segment 0 bases; nucleotides outside the gene matches: 5. From germline, CDR1 is SGHNT and CDR2 YYREEE (reference sequence). The CDR3 extends over 15 amino acids.

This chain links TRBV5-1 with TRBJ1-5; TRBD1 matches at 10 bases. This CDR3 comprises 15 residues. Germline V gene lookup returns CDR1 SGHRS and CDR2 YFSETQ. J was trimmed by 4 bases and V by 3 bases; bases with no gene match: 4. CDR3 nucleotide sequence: TGCGCCAGCAGCTGGGGGACAGGGGAAAATCAGCCCCAGCATTTT. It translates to CASSWGTGENQPQHF.

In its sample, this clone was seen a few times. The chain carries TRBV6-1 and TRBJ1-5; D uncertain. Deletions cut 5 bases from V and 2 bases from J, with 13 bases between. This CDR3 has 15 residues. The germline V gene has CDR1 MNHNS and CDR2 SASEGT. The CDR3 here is CASSTLFGGNQPQHF. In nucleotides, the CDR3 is TGTGCCAGCAGTACCCTCTTCGGGGGCAATCAGCCCCAGCATTTT.

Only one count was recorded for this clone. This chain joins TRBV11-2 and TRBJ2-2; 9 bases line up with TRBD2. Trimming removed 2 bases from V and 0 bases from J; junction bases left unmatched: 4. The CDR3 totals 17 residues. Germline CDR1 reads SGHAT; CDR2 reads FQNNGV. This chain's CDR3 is CASSLLLAGSNTGELFF. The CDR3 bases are TGTGCCAGCAGCTTATTGCTAGCGGGATCGAACACCGGGGAGCTGTTTTTT.

The DNA for the CDR3 is TGCGCCAGCAGTAGGAATTTTCAAGGACTAGTAGCGCTCTCCTACGAGCAGTACTTC. This gives the protein CASSRNFQGLVALSYEQYF. The gene calls are TRBV4-3 and TRBJ2-7; the match to TRBD2 covers 7 bases. The germline V gene encodes CDR1 LGHNA and CDR2 YSLEER. The V gene end was trimmed by 6 bases and the J gene end by 0 bases; junction bases not matched to a gene: 20. This CDR3 has 19 amino acids.

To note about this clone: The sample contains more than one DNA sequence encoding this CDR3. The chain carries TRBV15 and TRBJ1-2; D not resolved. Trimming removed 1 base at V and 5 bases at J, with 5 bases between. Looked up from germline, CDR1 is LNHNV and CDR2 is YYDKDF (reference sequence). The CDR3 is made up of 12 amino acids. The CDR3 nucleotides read TGTGCCACCAGCAGAGGGTCGTATGGCTACACCTTC. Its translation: CATSRGSYGYTF.

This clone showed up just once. The CDR3 reads CAISESGQGDNEQFF. The CDR3 DNA sequence: TGTGCCATCAGTGAGTCAGGACAGGGGGACAATGAGCAGTTCTTC. This chain links TRBV10-3 with TRBJ2-1; 10 bases map to TRBD1. The CDR3 is 15 amino acids. Germline V lookup: CDR1 ENHRY, CDR2 SYGVKD. The trim removed 0 bases at V and 5 bases at J, leaving 1 base unmatched.

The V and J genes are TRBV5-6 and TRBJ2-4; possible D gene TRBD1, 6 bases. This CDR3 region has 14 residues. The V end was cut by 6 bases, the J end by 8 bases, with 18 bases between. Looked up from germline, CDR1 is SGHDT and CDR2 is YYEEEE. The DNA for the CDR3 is TGTGCCAGCACCTTCCGAGGGCAGGGGTACATTCAGTACTTC. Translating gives CASTFRGQGYIQYF.